These 17 T cell receptor beta chains originate from one sample sequenced in a study of blood T cell repertoires in COVID-19. Profiled with immunoSEQ multiplex PCR; TCRdb holds only in-frame clones, not every one. Of around 200,000 clones in the sample, roughly 89% were seen once. Sequenced material: PBMCs or T cells enriched from blood (not recorded which). These receptors came from a man between 18 and 29 years old with acute COVID-19.

The gene calls are TRBV11-2 and TRBJ2-2, with D perhaps matching TRBD1 (5 bases). Trimming took 4 bases from V and 4 from J, leaving 10 bases between them. CDR3 size: 14 residues. CDR1 and CDR2 from the germline V gene are SGHAT and FQNNGV. The CDR3 DNA reads TGTGCCAGCAGCTCCGACAGAGTCACCGGGGAGCTGTTTTTT. Its translation: CASSSDRVTGELFF.

The chain combines TRBV7-2 with TRBJ2-1, with TRBD2 matching 13 bases. V shed 1 base, J shed 4 bases, and the junction held 4 bases outside the gene matches. Germline V CDR1 and CDR2: SGHTA, FQGNSA. The CDR3 has 17 residues. CDR3 sequence: CASSLGGTSGIYNEQFF. CDR3 nucleotides: TGTGCCAGCAGCTTAGGTGGGACTAGCGGGATTTACAATGAGCAGTTCTTC.

The V call is TRBV2, the J call TRBJ1-5; tentatively, D is TRBD1 (5 bases). Germline lookup yields CDR1 SNHLY and CDR2 FYNNEI. V lost 6 bases, J lost 0 bases, and 9 bases lay in between. The length of the CDR3 is 14 residues. CDR3 region: CASRQDHSNQPQHF. CDR3 coding DNA: TGTGCCAGCAGACAGGACCATAGCAATCAGCCCCAGCATTTT.

The chain employs TRBV25-1 and TRBJ2-5; D possibly corresponds to TRBD1 (5 bases). Germline CDR1 reads MGHDK; CDR2 reads SYGVNS. The CDR3 contains 16 residues. V was pared by 1 base and J by 4 bases, with 16 bases between. The CDR3 DNA reads as TGTGCCAGCAGTGAATCTGGAAACAGGTTACGAGAGACCCAGTACTTC. This codes for CASSESGNRLRETQYF. Variable domain in full (rest from reference TRBV25-1 and TRBJ2-5): EADIYQTPRYLVIGTGKKITLECSQTMGHDKMYWYQQDPGMELHLIHYSYGVNSTEKGDLSSESTVSRIRTEHFPLTLESARPSHTSQYLCASSESGNRLRETQYFGPGTRLLVL.

The chain joins TRBV7-2 to TRBJ2-7; a possible D gene is TRBD2 (6 bases). Per the germline V gene, CDR1 is SGHTA and CDR2 is FQGNSA. The CDR3 is 13 residues long. Trimming removed 5 bases at V and 1 base at J, with 9 bases between. CDR3 sequence (DNA): TGTGCCAGCAGCGAAAGCGGGTCCTACGAGCAGTACTTC. Encoded protein: CASSESGSYEQYF. Based on the CDR3 plus reference TRBV7-2 and TRBJ2-7, the full variable domain is GAGVSQSPSNKVTEKGKDVELRCDPISGHTALYWYRQSLGQGLEFLIYFQGNSAPDKSGLPSDRFSAERTGGSVSTLTIQRTQQEDSAVYLCASSESGSYEQYFGPGTRLTVT.

Here the CDR3 DNA reads TGCGCCAGCAGCCAAGAGCACGGACAGGTGCCGGACTATGGCTACACCTTC. Encoded protein: CASSQEHGQVPDYGYTF. The rearrangement joins TRBV4-1 to TRBJ1-2; 7 nucleotides line up with TRBD1. After removal of 0 bases from V and 3 bases from J, the junction contained 10 bases not matched to a gene. The CDR3 contains 17 residues. From germline, CDR1 is MGHRA and CDR2 YSYEKL.

The chain joins TRBV4-1 to TRBJ1-2; 8 nucleotides match TRBD1. J lost 4 bases, V lost 6 bases, and 13 bases had no gene match. Germline CDR1 MGHRA, CDR2 YSYEKL. CDR3 length: 16 residues. CDR3 sequence reads: CASRGAGQGVFYGYTF. CDR3 DNA sequence: TGCGCCAGCAGAGGAGCTGGACAGGGCGTTTTCTATGGCTACACCTTC.

The rearrangement joins TRBV6-5 to TRBJ1-6, with 9 bases fitting TRBD1. Germline V gene data show CDR1 as MNHEY and CDR2 as SVGAGI. V shed 3 bases, J shed 9 bases, and the junction held 9 bases outside the gene matches. There are 16 residues in the CDR3. The CDR3 protein is CASSYGLGQGSSPLHF. The CDR3 nucleotides read TGTGCCAGCAGTTATGGGCTTGGACAGGGGAGTTCACCCCTCCACTTT.

This chain joins TRBV4-2 and TRBJ2-7; 16 nucleotides line up with TRBD2. The CDR3 runs 16 residues. The junction had 7 bases not matched to a gene; V was cut back by 4 bases and J by 7 bases. Looked up from germline, CDR1 is LGHNA and CDR2 is YNFKEQ. The DNA of the CDR3 is TGTGCCAGCAGCCCACCGGGACTAGCGGGAGGGTGGGAGCAGTACTTC. Protein: CASSPPGLAGGWEQYF.

The chain couples TRBV7-6 to TRBJ2-6, with D hard to call. Trimming pared 4 bases from V and 2 bases from J, leaving 6 bases between. This CDR3 contains 14 residues. The germline V gene has CDR1 SGHVS and CDR2 FNYEAQ. CDR3 loop: CASSSLTGANVLTF. CDR3 nucleotide sequence: TGTGCCAGCAGCTCTCTAACTGGGGCCAACGTCCTGACTTTC.

This chain links TRBV9 with TRBJ2-7; 11 bases align to TRBD2. Looked up from germline, CDR1 is SGDLS and CDR2 is YYNGEE. The CDR3 spans 15 residues. V trimming: 2 bases; J trimming: 5 bases; junction bases outside the gene matches: 6. CDR3 residues: CASSVDLAGGHEQYF. The CDR3 DNA is TGTGCCAGCAGCGTTGACCTAGCGGGAGGCCACGAGCAGTACTTC.

The rearrangement joins TRBV24-1 to TRBJ2-3, with 7 bases identical to TRBD1. Germline values: CDR1 KGHDR, CDR2 SFDVKD. Trimming at V came to 8 bases and at J to 7 bases, leaving 8 bases not matched to a gene. This CDR3 region has 13 residues. The CDR3 protein is CATTGQREYTQYF. The CDR3 bases are TGTGCCACCACGGGACAGAGGGAGTATACGCAGTATTTT.

This clone has more than one count but fewer than ten. The rearrangement joins TRBV28 to TRBJ1-1, with D unclear. Per germline, CDR1 MDHEN and CDR2 SYDVKM. This CDR3 has 10 residues. The V gene lost 10 bases and the J gene lost 7 bases, with 10 bases spanning the gap. The DNA for the CDR3 is TGTGCCACCTTGTTGAGTGAAGCTTTCTTT. Translated: CATLLSEAFF. The whole variable domain, remainder taken from reference TRBV28 and TRBJ1-1, is DVKVTQSSRYLVKRTGEKVFLECVQDMDHENMFWYRQDPGLGLRLIYFSYDVKMKEKGDIPEGYSVSREKKERFSLILESASTNQTSMYLCATLLSEAFFGQGTRLTVV.

The chain has TRBV5-1 and TRBJ1-2; maybe TRBD1 (6 bases). V lost 5 bases and J 4 bases, leaving 12 bases between the germline ends. The CDR3 extends over 13 amino acids. Germline V gene data show CDR1 as SGHRS and CDR2 as YFSETQ. The CDR3 DNA sequence: TGCGCCAGCAGAGTGGACAGCCGCTATGGCTACACCTTC. It is translated as CASRVDSRYGYTF.

This clone has more than one count but fewer than ten. This CDR3 reads CASSLVRSEQYF. DNA of the CDR3: TGTGCCAGCAGCCTAGTACGAAGCGAGCAGTACTTC. V gene TRBV3-1 (or the pseudogene TRBV3-2) combines with J gene TRBJ2-7; D is undetermined. Germline loops: CDR1 LGHDT, CDR2 YNNKEL (reference sequence). This CDR3 region has 12 residues. Trimming removed 4 bases at V and 6 bases at J, with 10 bases between.

The table lists this clone with a few counts. V and J are TRBV4-3 and TRBJ2-3; 13 positions match TRBD2. V gave up 0 bases and J gave up 2 bases; unmatched junction bases: 11. The CDR3 extends over 20 amino acids. Germline CDR1 and CDR2: LGHNA and YSLEER. The CDR3 DNA reads as TGCGCCAGCAGCCAAGACGGGACTAGCGGGATTGGGGAGTACACAGATACGCAGTATTTT. Translated: CASSQDGTSGIGEYTDTQYF.

The chain is built from TRBV27 and TRBJ2-7; 9 bases are a match to TRBD2. The CDR3 consists of 16 residues. V lost 0 bases to trimming and J lost 2 bases; unmatched junction nucleotides: 5. Germline values: CDR1 MNHEY, CDR2 SMNVEV (reference sequence). CDR3 in amino acids: CASSLSGLASTYEQYF. For the CDR3, the DNA is TGTGCCAGCAGTTTATCAGGACTAGCGAGTACCTACGAGCAGTACTTC.